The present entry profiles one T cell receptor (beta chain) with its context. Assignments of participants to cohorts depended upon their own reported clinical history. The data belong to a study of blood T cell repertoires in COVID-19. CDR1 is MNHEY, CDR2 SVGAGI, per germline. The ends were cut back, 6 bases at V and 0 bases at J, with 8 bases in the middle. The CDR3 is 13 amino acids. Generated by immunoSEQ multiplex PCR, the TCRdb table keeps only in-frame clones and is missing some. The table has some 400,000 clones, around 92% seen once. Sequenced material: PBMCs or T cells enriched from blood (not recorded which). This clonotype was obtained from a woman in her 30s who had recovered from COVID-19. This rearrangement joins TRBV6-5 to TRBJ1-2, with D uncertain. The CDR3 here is CASSLTTNYGYTF. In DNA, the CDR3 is TGTGCCAGCAGCTTGACTACTAACTATGGCTACACCTTC.